This passage covers 8 T cell receptor beta chains from one sample sequenced in a study of CD8 T cells in Susac syndrome (dated by TCRdb to about 2019). Libraries were constructed by the immunoSEQ multiplex PCR assay. RNA was extracted using the RNeasy kit, and roughly 0.5 to 1 ug of the RNA was reverse transcribed with random hexamers. TCRdb reprocessed the public reads (quality trimming at Q25 with fastp, clone calling with MiXCR) and kept in-frame beta chains. Rows are unified per CDR3 protein, each entry keeping the most common DNA and genes. Present in this sample are tens of thousands of distinct CDR3 sequences, 94% of which were seen just once. In total, the top ten clones hold 0.4% to 0.55% of the sample. Source material: CD8+ T cells from PBMCs. These receptors were collected from a human donor with Susac syndrome.

The V call is TRBV20-1, the J call TRBJ1-1, with 7 bases lining up with TRBD1. CDR1 and CDR2 (germline): DFQATT, SNEGSKA (reference sequence). CDR3 length equals 14 residues. V was clipped by 6 bases and J by 5 bases; unmatched bases: 12. The CDR3 DNA follows: TGCAGTGCACCCCGGGGAGGGGGCGGTACTGAAGCTTTCTTT. The encoded protein is CSAPRGGGGTEAFF.

This clonotype has a single count. The rearrangement links TRBV14 to TRBJ2-4; D remains ambiguous. Germline assignment: CDR1 SGHDN and CDR2 FVKESK. Trimming cost V 4 bases and J 3 bases, with 10 bases left between them. There are 14 residues in the CDR3. The DNA for the CDR3 is TGTGCCAGCAGCCGGACCACTTTCAAAAACATTCAGTACTTC. Residues: CASSRTTFKNIQYF.

This chain joins TRBV12-3 or TRBV12-4 and TRBJ2-1; D possibly corresponds to TRBD2 (5 bases). The CDR3 runs 12 residues. V lost 4 bases and J lost 15, with 16 bases in between. CDR3 amino acids: CASSSPDSKPFF. In DNA form, the CDR3 reads TGTGCCAGCAGTTCCCCGGACTCCAAACCGTTCTTC.

This chain links TRBV2 with TRBJ1-1; possibly TRBD1 for D (6 bases). The CDR3 sequence is 17 residues long. The V end lost 7 bases, the J end lost 1 base, and 22 bases lay between the germline ends. Per germline, CDR1 SNHLY and CDR2 FYNNEI. CDR3 bases: TGTGCCAGCACGAGTTCAAGGTCTCGGACAGCGAACACTGAAGCTTTCTTT. As protein: CASTSSRSRTANTEAFF.

This chain uses TRBV10-3 with TRBJ1-1; no clear D gene. CDR3 size: 13 residues. The germline V gene encodes CDR1 ENHRY and CDR2 SYGVKD. V was trimmed by 0 bases and J by 2 bases, leaving 4 bases between them. CDR3 DNA sequence: TGTGCCATCAGTGAGTCTAGTAACACTGAAGCTTTCTTT. It codes for CAISESSNTEAFF.

The CDR3 reads CASRNLTISRRSSPLHF. The CDR3 DNA follows: TGTGCCAGCCGTAATCTGACCATAAGTCGGCGGAGTTCACCCCTCCACTTT. The V call is TRBV28, the J call TRBJ1-6; D gene ambiguous. Trimming shortened V by 8 bases and J by 9 bases, and 26 bases separated the two germline ends. This CDR3 is 17 amino acids long. Germline V gene sequence: CDR1 MDHEN, CDR2 SYDVKM.

The chain has TRBV9 and TRBJ2-5; 11 bases are shared with TRBD2. Germline values: CDR1 SGDLS, CDR2 YYNGEE. Unmatched junction bases numbered 1, after V lost 3 bases and J lost 3 bases. This CDR3 has 14 residues. The CDR3 loop is CASSGGLAEETQYF. CDR3 DNA sequence: TGTGCCAGCAGCGGGGGACTAGCGGAAGAGACCCAGTACTTC.

This clonotype appeared a few times. The chain recombines TRBV29-1 with TRBJ1-2; 8 positions agree with TRBD1. Germline loops: CDR1 SQVTM, CDR2 ANQGSEA. This CDR3 is built from 13 residues. With 5 bases clipped from V and 10 bases from J, the junction kept 12 bases outside the gene matches. The CDR3 bases are TGCAGCGTTTTCCAGGGGGCAAAAGGGGACTACACCTTC. As protein: CSVFQGAKGDYTF.